Listed here is a single TCR beta chain. Compared with germline, one end of the junction differs, possibly owing to a read error. The data derive from a study of cytomegalovirus exposure and HLA in healthy donors. The PCR had 60 Vbeta and 13 Jbeta primers. The assay was immunoSEQ multiplex PCR, and TCRdb's table has in-frame clones only and misses some. The sample holds about 130,000 clones; approximately 75% are singletons and the top ten take around 3%. CDR3 length: 17 amino acids. Germline loops: CDR1 SSHAT, CDR2 FNYEAQ (reference sequence). The sequence was collected from a woman aged 45 to 65 in good health and CMV-seronegative. Material for sequencing was PBMCs. The chain is built from TRBV7-7 and TRBJ2-7; weak D call: TRBD2 (6 bases). CDR3 residues: CASSSRRAGTDTYEQYF. The CDR3, as DNA: TGTGCTAGCAGCTCTCGTAGGGCGGGGACGGATACCTACGAGCAGTACTTC.